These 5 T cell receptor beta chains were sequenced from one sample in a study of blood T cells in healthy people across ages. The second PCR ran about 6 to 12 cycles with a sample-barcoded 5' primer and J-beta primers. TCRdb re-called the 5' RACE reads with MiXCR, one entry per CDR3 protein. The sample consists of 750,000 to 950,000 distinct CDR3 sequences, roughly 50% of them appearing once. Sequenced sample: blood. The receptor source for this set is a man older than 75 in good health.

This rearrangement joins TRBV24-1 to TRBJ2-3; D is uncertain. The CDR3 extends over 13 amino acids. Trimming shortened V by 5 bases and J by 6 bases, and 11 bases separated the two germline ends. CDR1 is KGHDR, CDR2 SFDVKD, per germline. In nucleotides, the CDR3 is TGTGCCACCAGTGCCGTCACTCAGGATACGCAGTATTTT. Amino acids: CATSAVTQDTQYF.

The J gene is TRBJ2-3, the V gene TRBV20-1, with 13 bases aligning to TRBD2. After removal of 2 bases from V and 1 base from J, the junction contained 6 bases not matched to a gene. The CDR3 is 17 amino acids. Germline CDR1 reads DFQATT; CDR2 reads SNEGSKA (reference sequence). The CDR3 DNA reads TGCAGTGCTAGACGCGGACTAGCGGGAGTTCGCACAGATACGCAGTATTTT. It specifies CSARRGLAGVRTDTQYF.

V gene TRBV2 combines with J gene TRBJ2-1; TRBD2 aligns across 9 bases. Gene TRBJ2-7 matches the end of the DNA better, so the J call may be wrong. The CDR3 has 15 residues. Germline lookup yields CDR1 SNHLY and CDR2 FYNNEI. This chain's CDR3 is CASLGLARSYNEQYF. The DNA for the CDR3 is TGTGCCAGCCTCGGACTAGCGCGGTCCTACAATGAGCAGTACTTC.

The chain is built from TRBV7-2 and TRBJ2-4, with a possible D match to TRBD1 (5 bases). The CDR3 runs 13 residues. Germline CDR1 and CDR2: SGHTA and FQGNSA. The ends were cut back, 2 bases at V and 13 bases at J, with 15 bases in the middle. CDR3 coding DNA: TGTGCCAGCAGCTTACAGGTCCAACAGGTGCAGTACTTC. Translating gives CASSLQVQQVQYF.

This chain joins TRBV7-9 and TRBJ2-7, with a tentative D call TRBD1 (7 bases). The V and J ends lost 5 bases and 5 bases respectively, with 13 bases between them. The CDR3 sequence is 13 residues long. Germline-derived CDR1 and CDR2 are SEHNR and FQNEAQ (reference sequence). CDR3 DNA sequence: TGTGCCAGCAGCCTCGACAGGGAGGACGAGCAGTACTTC. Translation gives CASSLDREDEQYF.